The present entry profiles one T cell receptor beta chain with its context. The data were taken from a study of technical replicates of blood from a handful of donors. Repertoires were generated with immunoSEQ multiplex PCR, while TCRdb's copy carries only in-frame clones and drops some. The sample includes roughly 50,000 clones, around 93% of them seen just once. Per the germline V gene, CDR1 is SGHTA and CDR2 is FQGTGA. Trimming removed 4 bases from V and 8 bases from J, with 20 bases in between. The CDR3 consists of 15 residues. This sequence joins TRBV7-3 and TRBJ1-1, with D possibly TRBD1 on 5 matching bases. This receptor was identified in a human donor in good health. Some clones in this sample may be carry-over from other donors' samples. Sequences were obtained from PBMCs. The CDR3 DNA sequence: TGTGCCAGCAGCTCCTCGGGGGACCCGAGAAACGAAGCTTTCTTT. Translated, it gives CASSSSGDPRNEAFF.